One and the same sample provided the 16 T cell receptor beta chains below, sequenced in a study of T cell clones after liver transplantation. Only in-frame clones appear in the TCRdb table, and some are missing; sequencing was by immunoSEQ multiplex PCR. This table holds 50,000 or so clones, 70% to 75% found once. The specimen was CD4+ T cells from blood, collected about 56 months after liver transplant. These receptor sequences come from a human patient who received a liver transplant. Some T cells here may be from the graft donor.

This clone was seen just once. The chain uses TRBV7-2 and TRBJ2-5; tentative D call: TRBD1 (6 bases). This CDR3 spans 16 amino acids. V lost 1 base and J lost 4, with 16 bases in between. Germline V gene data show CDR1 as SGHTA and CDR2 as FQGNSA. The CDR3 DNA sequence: TGTGCCAGCAGCTTAGAGGGGCAGGGGTTCCCAGAGACCCAGTACTTC. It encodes CASSLEGQGFPETQYF.

CDR3 coding DNA: TGTGCCAGCAGTGAACTAAGCGTCGGGGTTAGCACTGAAGCTTTCTTT. It codes for CASSELSVGVSTEAFF. The rearrangement links TRBV2 to TRBJ1-1; D is uncertain. CDR1 is SNHLY and CDR2 is FYNNEI in the germline V gene. CDR3 length: 16 amino acids. V lost 2 bases and J 4 bases, leaving 17 bases between the germline ends.

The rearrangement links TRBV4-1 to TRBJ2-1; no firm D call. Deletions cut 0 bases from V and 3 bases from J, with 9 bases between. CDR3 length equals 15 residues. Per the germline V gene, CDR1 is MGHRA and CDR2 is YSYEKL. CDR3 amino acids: CASSQDPQSYNEQFF. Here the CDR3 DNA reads TGCGCCAGCAGCCAAGATCCCCAGAGCTACAATGAGCAGTTCTTC.

The CDR3 nucleotides read TGTGCCAGCCGGGGATCGTATGGCTACACCTTC. Translating it yields CASRGSYGYTF. The V call is TRBV28, the J call TRBJ1-2, with no clear D. Trimming removed 8 bases at V and 5 bases at J, with 9 bases between. Germline lookup yields CDR1 MDHEN and CDR2 SYDVKM. The CDR3 extends over 11 amino acids.

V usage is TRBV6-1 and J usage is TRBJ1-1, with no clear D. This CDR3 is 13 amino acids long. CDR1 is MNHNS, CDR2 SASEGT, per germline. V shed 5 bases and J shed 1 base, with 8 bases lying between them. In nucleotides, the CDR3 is TGTGCCAGCAGTACGGACTGGAACACTGAAGCTTTCTTT. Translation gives CASSTDWNTEAFF.

CDR3 sequence reads: CASSSPSGTGLDTGELFF. CDR3 DNA sequence: TGTGCCAGCAGCTCGCCTAGCGGGACGGGGTTGGACACCGGGGAGCTGTTTTTT. The chain joins TRBV7-9 to TRBJ2-2; TRBD2 agrees at 9 bases. Per germline, CDR1 SEHNR and CDR2 FQNEAQ (reference sequence). Germline trimming cut 4 bases from V and 3 bases from J; bases unmatched to any gene: 12. This CDR3 comprises 18 residues.

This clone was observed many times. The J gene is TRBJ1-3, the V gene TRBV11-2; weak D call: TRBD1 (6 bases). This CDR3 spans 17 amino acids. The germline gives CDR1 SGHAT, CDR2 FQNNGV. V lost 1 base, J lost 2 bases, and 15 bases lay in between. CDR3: CASSLVLRQGPGNTIYF. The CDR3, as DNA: TGTGCCAGCAGCTTAGTCCTACGTCAGGGGCCTGGAAACACCATATATTTT.

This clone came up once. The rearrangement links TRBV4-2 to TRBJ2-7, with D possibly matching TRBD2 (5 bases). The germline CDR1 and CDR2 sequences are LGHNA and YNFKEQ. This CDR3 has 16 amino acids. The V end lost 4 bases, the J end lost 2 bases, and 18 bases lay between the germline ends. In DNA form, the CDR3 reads TGTGCCAGCAGCCCCGGAGAGGGTCGTAATACCTACGAGCAGTACTTC. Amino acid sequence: CASSPGEGRNTYEQYF.

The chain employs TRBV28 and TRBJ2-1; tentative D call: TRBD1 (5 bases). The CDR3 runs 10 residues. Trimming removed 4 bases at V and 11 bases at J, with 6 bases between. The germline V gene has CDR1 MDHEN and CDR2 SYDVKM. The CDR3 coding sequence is TGTGCCAGCAGTTCAGGGAAGCAGTTCTTC. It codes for CASSSGKQFF.

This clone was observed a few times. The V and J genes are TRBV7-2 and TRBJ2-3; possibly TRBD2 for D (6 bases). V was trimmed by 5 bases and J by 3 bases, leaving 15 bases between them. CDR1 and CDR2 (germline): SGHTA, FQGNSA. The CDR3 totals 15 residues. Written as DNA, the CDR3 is TGTGCCAGCAGCCTCGGGGGTGTGAGGACAGATACGCAGTATTTT. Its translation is CASSLGGVRTDTQYF.

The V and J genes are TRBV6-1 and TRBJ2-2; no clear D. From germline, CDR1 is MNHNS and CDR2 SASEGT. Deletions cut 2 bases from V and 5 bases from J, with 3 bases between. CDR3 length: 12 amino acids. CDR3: CASSEITGELFF. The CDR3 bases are TGTGCCAGCAGTGAAATAACCGGGGAGCTGTTTTTT.

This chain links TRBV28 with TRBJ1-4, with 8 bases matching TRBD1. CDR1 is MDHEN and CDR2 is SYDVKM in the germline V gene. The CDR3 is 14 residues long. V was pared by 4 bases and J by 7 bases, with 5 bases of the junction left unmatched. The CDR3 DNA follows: TGTGCCAGCAGTTGGACAGGGACGGGTGAAAAACTGTTTTTT. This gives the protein CASSWTGTGEKLFF.

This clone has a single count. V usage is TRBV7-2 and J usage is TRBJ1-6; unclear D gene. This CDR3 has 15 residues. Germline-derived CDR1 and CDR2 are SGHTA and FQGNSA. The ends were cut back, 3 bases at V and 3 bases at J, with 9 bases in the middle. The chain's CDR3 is CASSFGGNYNSPLHF. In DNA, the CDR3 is TGTGCCAGCAGCTTCGGTGGGAACTATAATTCACCCCTCCACTTT.

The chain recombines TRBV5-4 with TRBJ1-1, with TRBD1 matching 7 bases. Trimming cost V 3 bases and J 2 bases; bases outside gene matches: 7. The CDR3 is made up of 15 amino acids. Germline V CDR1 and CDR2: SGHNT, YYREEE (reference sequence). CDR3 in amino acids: CASSWGTVTNTEAFF. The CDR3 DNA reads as TGTGCCAGCAGCTGGGGGACAGTGACTAACACTGAAGCTTTCTTT.

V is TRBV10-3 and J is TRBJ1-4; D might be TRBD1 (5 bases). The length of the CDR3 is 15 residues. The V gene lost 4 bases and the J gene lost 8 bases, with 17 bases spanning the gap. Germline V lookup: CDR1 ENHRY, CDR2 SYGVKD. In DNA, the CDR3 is TGTGCCATCAGTGTCCCGGACATGGTAGGGGAAAAACTGTTTTTT. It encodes CAISVPDMVGEKLFF.

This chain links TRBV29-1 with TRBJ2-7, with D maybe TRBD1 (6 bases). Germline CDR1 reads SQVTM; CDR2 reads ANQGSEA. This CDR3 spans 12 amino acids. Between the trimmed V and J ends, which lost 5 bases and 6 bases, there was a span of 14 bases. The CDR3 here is CSVKTTGSEQYF. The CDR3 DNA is TGCAGCGTTAAAACAACAGGGAGCGAGCAGTACTTC.